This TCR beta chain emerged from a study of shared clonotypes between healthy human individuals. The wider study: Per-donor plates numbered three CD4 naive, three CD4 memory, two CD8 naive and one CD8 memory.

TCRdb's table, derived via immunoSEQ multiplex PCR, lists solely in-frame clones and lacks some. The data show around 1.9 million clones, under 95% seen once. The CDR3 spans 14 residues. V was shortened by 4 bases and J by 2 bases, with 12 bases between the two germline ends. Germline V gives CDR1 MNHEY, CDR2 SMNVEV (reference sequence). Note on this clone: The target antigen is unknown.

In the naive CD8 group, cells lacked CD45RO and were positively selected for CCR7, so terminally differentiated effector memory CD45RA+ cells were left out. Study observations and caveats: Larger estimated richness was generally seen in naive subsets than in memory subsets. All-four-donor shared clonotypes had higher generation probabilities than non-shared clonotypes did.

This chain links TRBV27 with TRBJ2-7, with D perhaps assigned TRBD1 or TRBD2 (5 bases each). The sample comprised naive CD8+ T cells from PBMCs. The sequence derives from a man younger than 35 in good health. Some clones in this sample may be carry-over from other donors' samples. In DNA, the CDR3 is TGTGCCAGCAGTTCCTCCGGGACCACCTACGAGCAGTACTTC. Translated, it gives CASSSSGTTYEQYF.